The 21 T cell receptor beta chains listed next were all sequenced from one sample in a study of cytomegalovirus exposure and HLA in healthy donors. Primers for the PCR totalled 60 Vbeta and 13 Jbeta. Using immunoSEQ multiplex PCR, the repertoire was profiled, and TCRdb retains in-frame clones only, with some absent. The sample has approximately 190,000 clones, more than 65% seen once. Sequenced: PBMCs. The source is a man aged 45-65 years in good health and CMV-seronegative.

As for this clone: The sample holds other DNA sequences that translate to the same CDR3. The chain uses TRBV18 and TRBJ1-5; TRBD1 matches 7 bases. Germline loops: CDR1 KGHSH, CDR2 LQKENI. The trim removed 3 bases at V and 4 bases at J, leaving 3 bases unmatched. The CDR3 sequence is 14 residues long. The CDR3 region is CASSPGQTNQPQHF. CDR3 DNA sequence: TGTGCCAGCTCACCGGGACAGACGAATCAGCCCCAGCATTTT.

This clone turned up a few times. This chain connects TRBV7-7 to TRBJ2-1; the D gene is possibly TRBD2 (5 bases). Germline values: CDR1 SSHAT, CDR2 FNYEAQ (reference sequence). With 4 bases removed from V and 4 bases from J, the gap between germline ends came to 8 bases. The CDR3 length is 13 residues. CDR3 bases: TGTGCCAGCAGCTCAGAGGGATACAATGAGCAGTTCTTC. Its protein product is CASSSEGYNEQFF.

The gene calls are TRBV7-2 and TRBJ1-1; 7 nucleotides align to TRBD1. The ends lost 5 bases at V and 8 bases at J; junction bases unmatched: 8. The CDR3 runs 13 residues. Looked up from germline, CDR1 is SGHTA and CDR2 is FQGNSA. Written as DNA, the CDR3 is TGTGCCAGCAGCCGCGATCCGGACAGGGAAGCTTTCTTT. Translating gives CASSRDPDREAFF.

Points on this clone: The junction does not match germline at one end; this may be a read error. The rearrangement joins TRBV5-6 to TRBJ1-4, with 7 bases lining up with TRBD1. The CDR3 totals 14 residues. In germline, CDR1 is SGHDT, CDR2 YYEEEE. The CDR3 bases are TGTGCCAGCAGTTGGGGACAGACTAATGAAAAACTGCTTTTT. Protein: CASSWGQTNEKLLF.

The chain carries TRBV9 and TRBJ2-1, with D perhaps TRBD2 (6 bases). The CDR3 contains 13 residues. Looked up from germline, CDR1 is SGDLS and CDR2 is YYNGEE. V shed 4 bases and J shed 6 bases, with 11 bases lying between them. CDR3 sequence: CASSLGTFNEQFF. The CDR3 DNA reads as TGTGCCAGCAGCCTAGGGACTTTCAATGAGCAGTTCTTC. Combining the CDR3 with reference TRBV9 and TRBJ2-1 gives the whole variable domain DSGVTQTPKHLITATGQRVTLRCSPRSGDLSVYWYQQSLDQGLQFLIQYYNGEERAKGNILERFSAQQFPDLHSELNLSSLELGDSALYFCASSLGTFNEQFFGPGTRLTVL.

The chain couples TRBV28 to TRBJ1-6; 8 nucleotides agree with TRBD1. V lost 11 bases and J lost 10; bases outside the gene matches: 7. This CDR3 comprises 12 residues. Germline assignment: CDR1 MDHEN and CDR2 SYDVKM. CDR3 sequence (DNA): TGTGCCTCGGGACAGGCTAGATCACCCCTCCACTTT. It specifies CASGQARSPLHF.

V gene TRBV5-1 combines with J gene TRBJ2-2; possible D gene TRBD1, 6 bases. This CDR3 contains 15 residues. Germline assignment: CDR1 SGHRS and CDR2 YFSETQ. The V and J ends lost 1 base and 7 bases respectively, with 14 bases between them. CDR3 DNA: TGCGCCAGCAGCTTGTCACAGGGAGAAGGCGGGGAGCTGTTTTTT. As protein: CASSLSQGEGGELFF.

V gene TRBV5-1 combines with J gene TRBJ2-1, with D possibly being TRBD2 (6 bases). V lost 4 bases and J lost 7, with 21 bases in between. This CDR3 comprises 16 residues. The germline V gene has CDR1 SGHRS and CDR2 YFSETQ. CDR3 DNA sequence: TGCGCCAGCAGCGCCCCCGGGGGAGGCATTGCGAATGAGCAGTTCTTC. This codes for CASSAPGGGIANEQFF.

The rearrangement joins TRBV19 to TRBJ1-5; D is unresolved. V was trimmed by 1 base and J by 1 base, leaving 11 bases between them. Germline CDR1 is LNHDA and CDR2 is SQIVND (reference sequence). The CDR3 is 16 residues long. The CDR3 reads CASSIVGLTSNQPQHF. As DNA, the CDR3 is TGTGCCAGTAGTATAGTTGGGCTAACCAGCAATCAGCCCCAGCATTTT.

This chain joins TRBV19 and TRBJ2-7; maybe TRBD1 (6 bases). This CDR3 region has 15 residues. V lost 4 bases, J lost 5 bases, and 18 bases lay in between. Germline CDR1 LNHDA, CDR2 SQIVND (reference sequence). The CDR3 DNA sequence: TGTGCCAGTAGTACAGGGACAACTTTTATTGACGAGCAGTACTTC. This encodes CASSTGTTFIDEQYF.

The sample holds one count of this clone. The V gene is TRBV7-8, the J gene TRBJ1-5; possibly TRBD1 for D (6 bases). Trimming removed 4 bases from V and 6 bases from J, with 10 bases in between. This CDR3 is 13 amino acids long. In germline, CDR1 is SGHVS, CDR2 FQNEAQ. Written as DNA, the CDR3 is TGTGCCAGCAGCTCAACAGGGAGTCAGCCCCAGCATTTT. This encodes CASSSTGSQPQHF.

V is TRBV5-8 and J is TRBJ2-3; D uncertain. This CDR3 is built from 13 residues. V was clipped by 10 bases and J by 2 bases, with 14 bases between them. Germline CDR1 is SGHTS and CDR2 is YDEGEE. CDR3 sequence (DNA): TGTGCCTCCCCCGTGGCCCCCACAGATACGCAGTATTTT. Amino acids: CASPVAPTDTQYF.

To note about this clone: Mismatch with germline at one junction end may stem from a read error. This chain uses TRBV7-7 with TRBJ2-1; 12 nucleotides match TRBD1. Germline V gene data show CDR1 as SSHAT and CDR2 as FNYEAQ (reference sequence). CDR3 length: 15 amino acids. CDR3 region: CASSLGTGGNNEQFF. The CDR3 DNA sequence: TGTGCTAGCAGCTTAGGGACAGGGGGCAACAATGAGCAGTTCTTC.

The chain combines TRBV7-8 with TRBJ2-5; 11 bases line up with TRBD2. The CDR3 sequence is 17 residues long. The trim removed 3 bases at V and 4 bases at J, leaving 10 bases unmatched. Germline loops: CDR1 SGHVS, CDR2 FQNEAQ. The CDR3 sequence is CASSFRSGGAGGETQYF. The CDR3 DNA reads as TGTGCCAGCAGCTTTCGTAGCGGGGGGGCTGGAGGAGAGACCCAGTACTTC.

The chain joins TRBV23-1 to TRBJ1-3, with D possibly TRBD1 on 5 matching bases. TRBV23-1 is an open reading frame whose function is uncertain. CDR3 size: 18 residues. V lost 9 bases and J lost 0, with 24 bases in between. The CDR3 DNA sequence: TGCGCCAGGCACCATCGACAGCACGCCTTCAGCTCTGGAAACACCATATATTTT. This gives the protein CARHHRQHAFSSGNTIYF.

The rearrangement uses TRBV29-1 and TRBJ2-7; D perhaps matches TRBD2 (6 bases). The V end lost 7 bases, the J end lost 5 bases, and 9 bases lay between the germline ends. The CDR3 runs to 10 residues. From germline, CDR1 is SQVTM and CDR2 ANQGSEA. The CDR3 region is CSAGVNEQYF. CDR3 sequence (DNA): TGCAGCGCGGGGGTCAACGAGCAGTACTTC.

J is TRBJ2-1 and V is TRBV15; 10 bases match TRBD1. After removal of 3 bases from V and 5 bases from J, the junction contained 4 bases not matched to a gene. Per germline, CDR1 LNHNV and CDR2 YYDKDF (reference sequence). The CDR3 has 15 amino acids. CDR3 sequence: CATSSGDRGNNEQFF. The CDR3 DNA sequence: TGTGCCACCAGCAGTGGGGACAGGGGAAACAATGAGCAGTTCTTC.

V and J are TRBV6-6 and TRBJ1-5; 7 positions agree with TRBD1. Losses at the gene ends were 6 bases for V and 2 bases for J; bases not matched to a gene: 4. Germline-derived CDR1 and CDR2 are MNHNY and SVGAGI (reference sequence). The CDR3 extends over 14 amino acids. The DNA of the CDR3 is TGTGCCAGCAGACTAACAGGGGGCAATCAGCCCCAGCATTTT. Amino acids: CASRLTGGNQPQHF.

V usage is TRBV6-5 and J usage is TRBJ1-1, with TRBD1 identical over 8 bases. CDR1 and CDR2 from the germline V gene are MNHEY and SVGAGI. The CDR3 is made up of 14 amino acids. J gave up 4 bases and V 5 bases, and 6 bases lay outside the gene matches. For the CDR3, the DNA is TGTGCCAGCAGTCCTATTACAGGGGGCACTGAAGCTTTCTTT. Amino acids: CASSPITGGTEAFF.

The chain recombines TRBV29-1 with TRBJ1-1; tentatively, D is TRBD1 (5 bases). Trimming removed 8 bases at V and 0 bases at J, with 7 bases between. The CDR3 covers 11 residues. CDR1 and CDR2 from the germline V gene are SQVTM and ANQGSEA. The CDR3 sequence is CSSGVNTEAFF. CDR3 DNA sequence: TGCAGCTCGGGGGTGAACACTGAAGCTTTCTTT.

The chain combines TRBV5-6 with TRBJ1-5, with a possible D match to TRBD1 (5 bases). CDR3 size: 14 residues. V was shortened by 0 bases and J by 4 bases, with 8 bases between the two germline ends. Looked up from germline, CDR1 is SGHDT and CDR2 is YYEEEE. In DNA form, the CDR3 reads TGTGCCAGCAGCTTGGGACAGCCGAATCAGCCCCAGCATTTT. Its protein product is CASSLGQPNQPQHF.